This TCR beta chain was recovered during a study of blood T cells in healthy people across ages. Study-wide points: Age showed a roughly linear inverse relationship with TCR beta diversity per million T cells.

This clonotype was detected ten times or more. Its antigen is undetermined. PCR was performed a second time for about 6 to 12 cycles using a sample-barcoded 5' primer and a J-beta primer mix. There were at least 3 million CDR3-containing paired-end reads obtained from each sample. From the 5' RACE reads, TCRdb called clonotypes with MiXCR, one entry per CDR3 protein. Seen here are about 930,000 distinct CDR3 sequences, approximately 32% observed once, and the top ten hold more than 8.5%. The sample was also reused in another study, on T cells of mothers and their children. That report adds: Nine systemically healthy Caucasian donors: three mothers, six children. In each mother, TCR beta CDR3 reads exceeded 9 million; in each child, they numbered 3 million to 3.5 million.

The sequenced sample consisted of blood. This clonotype originated in a woman between 40 and 55 years old in good health.

The CDR3 sequence is CSGGGLGTGELFF. In nucleotides, the CDR3 is TGCAGCGGAGGGGGGTTGGGGACCGGGGAGCTGTTTTTT. The gene calls are TRBV29-1 and TRBJ2-2, with D possibly called TRBD1 or TRBD2 (6 bases each). CDR3 length: 13 residues. V gave up 7 bases and J gave up 5 bases, with 14 bases separating them. Germline V lookup: CDR1 SQVTM, CDR2 ANQGSEA.